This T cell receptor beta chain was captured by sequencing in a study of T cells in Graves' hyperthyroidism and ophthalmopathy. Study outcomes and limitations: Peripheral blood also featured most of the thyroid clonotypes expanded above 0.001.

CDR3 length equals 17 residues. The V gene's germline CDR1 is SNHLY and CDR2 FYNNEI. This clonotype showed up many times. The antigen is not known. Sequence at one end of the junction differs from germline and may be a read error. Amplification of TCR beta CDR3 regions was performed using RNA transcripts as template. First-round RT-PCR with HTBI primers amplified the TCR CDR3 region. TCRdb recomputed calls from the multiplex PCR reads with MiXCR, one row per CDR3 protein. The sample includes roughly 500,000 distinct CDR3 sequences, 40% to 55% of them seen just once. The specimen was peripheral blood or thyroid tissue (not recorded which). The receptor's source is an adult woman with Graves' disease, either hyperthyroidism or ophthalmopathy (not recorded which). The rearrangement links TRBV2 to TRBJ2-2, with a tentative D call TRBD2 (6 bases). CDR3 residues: CASSEAQYIAGSGGRLF. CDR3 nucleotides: TGTGCCAGCAGTGAAGCGCAGTATATAGCAGGATCCGGGGGACGGCTTTTT.